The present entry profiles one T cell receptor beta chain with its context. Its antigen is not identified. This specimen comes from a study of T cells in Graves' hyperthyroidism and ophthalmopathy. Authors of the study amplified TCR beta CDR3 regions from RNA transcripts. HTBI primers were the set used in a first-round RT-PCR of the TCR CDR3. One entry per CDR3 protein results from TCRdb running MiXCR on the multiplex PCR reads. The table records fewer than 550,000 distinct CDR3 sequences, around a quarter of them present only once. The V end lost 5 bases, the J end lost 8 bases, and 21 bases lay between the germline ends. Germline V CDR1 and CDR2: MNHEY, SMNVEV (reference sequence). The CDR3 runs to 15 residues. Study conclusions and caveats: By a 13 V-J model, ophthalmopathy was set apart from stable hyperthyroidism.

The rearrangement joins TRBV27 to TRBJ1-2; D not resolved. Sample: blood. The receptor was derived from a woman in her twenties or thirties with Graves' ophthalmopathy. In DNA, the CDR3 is TGTGCCAGCAGTGTAAAACCGGACTCACTAAAAGGCTACACCTTC. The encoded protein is CASSVKPDSLKGYTF.